The present T cell receptor beta chain was sequenced within a study of response to subunit inactivated influenza vaccine. This CDR3 contains 15 residues. Germline V gene sequence: CDR1 SGHVS, CDR2 FQNEAQ. V was cut by 5 bases and J by 5 bases, with 16 bases left in between. A single record per CDR3 protein comes from TCRdb applying MiXCR to the RT-PCR reads. The repertoire holds about 540,000 distinct CDR3 sequences, with 20% to 25% as singletons. The sample was also linked to a second study, of T cells expressing NK-cell markers. That study adds: A 5'RACE template switching approach incorporating UMIs was used to make TCR beta cDNA. According to the study, TCR beta repertoires originated from sorted CD3+CD56+NKG2C+, CD3+CD56+NKG2C- and CD3+CD56-NKG2C+ T cells. An anti-gamma-delta TCR antibody was added in several experiments. It restricted sorting to alpha-beta TCR-expressing T cells. Among CD8+ T cells from several donors, dominant NKG2C+ clonotypes accounted for about 1.0-7.0%. Once again these clonotypes came out on top in the CD3+CD56-NKG2C+ fraction of four donors.

Here the sequenced sample was CD4+ T cells sorted from PBMCs, taken less than 13 days after vaccination. The sequence derives from a man in his fifties who received an inactivated influenza vaccine. The genes are TRBV7-8 and TRBJ2-1, with D hard to call. The CDR3 here is CASSLRWGTNNEQFF. The CDR3 DNA reads TGTGCCAGCAGCCTCCGGTGGGGTACAAACAATGAGCAGTTCTTC.